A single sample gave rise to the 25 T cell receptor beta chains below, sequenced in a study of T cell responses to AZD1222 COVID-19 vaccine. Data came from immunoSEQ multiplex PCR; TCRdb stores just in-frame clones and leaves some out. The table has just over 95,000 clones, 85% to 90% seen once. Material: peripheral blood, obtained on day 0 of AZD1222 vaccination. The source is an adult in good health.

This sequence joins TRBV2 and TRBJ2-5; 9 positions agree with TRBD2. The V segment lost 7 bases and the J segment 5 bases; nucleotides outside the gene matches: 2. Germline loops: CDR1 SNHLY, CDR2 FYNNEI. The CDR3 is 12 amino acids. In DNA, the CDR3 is TGTGCCAGCATAGGACTAGCGGAGACCCAGTACTTC. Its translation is CASIGLAETQYF.

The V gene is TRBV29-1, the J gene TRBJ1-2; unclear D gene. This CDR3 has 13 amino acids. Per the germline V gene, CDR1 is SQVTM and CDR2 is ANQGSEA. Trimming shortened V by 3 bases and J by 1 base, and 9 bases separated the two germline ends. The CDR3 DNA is TGCAGCGTTGACGGGTCAGATAACTATGGCTACACCTTC. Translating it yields CSVDGSDNYGYTF.

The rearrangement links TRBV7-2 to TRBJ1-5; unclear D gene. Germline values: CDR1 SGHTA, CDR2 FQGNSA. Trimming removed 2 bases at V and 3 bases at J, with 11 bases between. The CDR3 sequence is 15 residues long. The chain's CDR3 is CASSLIRDFNQPQHF. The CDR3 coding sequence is TGTGCCAGCAGCTTAATCCGGGATTTCAATCAGCCCCAGCATTTT.

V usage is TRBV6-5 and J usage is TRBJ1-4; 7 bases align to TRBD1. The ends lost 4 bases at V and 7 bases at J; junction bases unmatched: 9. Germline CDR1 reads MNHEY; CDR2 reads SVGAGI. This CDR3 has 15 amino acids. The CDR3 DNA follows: TGTGCCAGCAGTTCCCGACAGGGAGGATTTGAAAAACTGTTTTTT. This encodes CASSSRQGGFEKLFF.

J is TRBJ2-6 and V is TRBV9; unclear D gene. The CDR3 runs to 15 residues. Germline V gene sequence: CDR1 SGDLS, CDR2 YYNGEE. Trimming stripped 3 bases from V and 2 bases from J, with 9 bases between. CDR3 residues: CASSAQAAGANVLTF. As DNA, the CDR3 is TGTGCCAGCAGCGCCCAGGCGGCTGGGGCCAACGTCCTGACTTTC.

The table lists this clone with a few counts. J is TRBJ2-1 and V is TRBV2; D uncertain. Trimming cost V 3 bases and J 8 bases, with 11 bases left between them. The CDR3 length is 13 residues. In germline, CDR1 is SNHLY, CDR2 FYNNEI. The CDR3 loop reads CASSESPGYEQFF. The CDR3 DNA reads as TGTGCCAGCAGTGAGAGCCCAGGTTATGAGCAGTTCTTC.

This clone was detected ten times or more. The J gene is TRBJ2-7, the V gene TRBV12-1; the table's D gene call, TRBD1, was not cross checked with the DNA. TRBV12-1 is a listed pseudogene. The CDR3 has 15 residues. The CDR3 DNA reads TGTGCCAGCAGTTGCCTCCGGGACAGCTCCTACGAGCAGTACTTC. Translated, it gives CASSCLRDSSYEQYF.

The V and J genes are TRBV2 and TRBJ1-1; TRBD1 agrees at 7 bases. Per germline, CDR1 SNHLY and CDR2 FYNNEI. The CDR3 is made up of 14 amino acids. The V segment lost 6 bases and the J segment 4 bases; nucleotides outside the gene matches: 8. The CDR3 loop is CASSRQGMGTEAFF. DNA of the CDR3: TGTGCCAGCAGCCGACAGGGAATGGGCACTGAAGCTTTCTTT. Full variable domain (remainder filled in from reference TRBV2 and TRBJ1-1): EPEVTQTPSHQVTQMGQEVILRCVPISNHLYFYWYRQILGQKVEFLVSFYNNEISEKSEIFDDQFSVERPDGSNFTLKIRSTKLEDSAMYFCASSRQGMGTEAFFGQGTRLTVV.

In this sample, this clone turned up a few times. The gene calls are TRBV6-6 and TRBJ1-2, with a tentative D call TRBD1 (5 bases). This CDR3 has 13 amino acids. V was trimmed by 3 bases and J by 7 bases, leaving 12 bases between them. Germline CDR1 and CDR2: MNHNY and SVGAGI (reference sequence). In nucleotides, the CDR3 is TGTGCCAGCAGTTATTCCGGGACTTCTGGCTACACCTTC. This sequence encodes CASSYSGTSGYTF.

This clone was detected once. DNA of the CDR3: TGCGCCAGCAGCCAAGACATTCCGTGGGGGACTGTGACCTACGAGCAGTACTTC. This translates into CASSQDIPWGTVTYEQYF. This sequence joins TRBV4-1 and TRBJ2-7, with D tentatively TRBD2 (6 bases). The CDR3 runs 18 residues. The V and J ends lost 0 bases and 2 bases respectively, with 20 bases between them. The germline gives CDR1 MGHRA, CDR2 YSYEKL.

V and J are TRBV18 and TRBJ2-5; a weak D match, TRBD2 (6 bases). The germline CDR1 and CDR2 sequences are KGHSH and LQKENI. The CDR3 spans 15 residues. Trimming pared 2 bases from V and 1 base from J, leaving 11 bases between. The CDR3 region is CASSPASASQETQYF. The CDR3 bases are TGTGCCAGCTCACCAGCTAGCGCATCCCAAGAGACCCAGTACTTC.

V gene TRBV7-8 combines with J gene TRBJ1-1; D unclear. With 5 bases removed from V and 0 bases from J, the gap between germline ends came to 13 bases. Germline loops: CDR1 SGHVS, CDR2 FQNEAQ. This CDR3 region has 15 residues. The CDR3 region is CASSKFDTLNTEAFF. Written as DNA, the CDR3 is TGTGCCAGCAGCAAGTTTGACACGCTGAACACTGAAGCTTTCTTT.

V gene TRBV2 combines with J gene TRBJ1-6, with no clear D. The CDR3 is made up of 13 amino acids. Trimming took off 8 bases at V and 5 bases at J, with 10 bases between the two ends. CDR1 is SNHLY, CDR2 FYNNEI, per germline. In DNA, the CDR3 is TGTGCCAGCTCCCCCTCACATAATTCACCCCTCCACTTT. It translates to CASSPSHNSPLHF.

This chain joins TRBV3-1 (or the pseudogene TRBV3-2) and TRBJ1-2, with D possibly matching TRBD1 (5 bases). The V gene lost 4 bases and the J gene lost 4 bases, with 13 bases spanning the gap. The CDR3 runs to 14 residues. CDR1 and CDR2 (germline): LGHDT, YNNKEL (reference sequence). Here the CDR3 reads CASSPPGPIYGYTF. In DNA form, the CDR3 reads TGTGCCAGCAGCCCCCCGGGGCCCATCTATGGCTACACCTTC.

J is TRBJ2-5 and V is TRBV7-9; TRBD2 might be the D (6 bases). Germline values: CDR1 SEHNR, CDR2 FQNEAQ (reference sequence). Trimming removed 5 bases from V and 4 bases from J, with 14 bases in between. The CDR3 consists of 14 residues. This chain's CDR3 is CASSRPGDRETQYF. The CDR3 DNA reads TGTGCCAGCAGCCGTCCGGGGGATCGAGAGACCCAGTACTTC.

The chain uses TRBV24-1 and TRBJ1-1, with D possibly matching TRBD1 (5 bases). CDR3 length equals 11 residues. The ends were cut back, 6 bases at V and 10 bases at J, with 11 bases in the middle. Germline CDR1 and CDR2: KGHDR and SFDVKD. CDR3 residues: CATSRGGIAFF. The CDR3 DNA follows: TGTGCCACCAGTCGGGGGGGGATAGCTTTCTTT.

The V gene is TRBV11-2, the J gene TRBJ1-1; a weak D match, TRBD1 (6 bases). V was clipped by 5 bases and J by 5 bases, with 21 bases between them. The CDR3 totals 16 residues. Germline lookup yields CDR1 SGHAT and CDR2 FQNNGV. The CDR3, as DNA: TGTGCCAGCAGCGACCTCTGGGGGCAAAGTGGGACTGAAGCTTTCTTT. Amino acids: CASSDLWGQSGTEAFF.

The CDR3 loop reads CASKKELGKLFF. In nucleotides, the CDR3 is TGTGCCAGCAAAAAGGAGCTAGGAAAACTGTTTTTT. The J gene is TRBJ1-4, the V gene TRBV6-5; D unresolved. Per the germline V gene, CDR1 is MNHEY and CDR2 is SVGAGI. V was clipped by 7 bases and J by 10 bases, with 13 bases between them. The CDR3 has 12 residues.

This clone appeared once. The CDR3 region has the DNA TGTGCCAGCAGGGGGGGGGTCTCAGCTGGCTACACCTTC. Encoded protein: CASRGGVSAGYTF. The V and J genes are TRBV12-3 or TRBV12-4 and TRBJ1-2; D is perhaps TRBD1 (5 bases). Trimming shortened V by 6 bases and J by 7 bases, and 15 bases separated the two germline ends. This CDR3 has 13 amino acids.

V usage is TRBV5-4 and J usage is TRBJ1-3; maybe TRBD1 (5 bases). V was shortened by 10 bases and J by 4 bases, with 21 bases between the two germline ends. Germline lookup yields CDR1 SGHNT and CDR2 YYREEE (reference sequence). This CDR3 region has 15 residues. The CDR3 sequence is CASHLRGAAGNTIYF. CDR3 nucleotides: TGTGCCTCACACTTAAGGGGAGCAGCAGGAAACACCATATATTTT. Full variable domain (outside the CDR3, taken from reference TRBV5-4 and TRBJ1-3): ETGVTQSPTHLIKTRGQQVTLRCSSQSGHNTVSWYQQALGQGPQFIFQYYREEENGRGNFPPRFSGLQFPNYSSELNVNALELDDSALYLCASHLRGAAGNTIYFGEGSWLTVV.

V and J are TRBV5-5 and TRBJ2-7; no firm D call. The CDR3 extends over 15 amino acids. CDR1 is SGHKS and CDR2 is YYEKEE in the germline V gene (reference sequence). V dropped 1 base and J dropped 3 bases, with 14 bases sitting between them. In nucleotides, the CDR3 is TGTGCCAGCAGCTTGAGGGAACGCAAAGTCTACGAGCAGTACTTC. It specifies CASSLRERKVYEQYF.

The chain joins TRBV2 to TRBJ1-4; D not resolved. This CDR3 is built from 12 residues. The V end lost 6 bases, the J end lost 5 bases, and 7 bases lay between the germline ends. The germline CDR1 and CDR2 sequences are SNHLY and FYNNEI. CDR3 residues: CASRAGNEKLFF. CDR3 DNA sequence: TGTGCCAGCAGGGCTGGGAATGAAAAACTGTTTTTT.

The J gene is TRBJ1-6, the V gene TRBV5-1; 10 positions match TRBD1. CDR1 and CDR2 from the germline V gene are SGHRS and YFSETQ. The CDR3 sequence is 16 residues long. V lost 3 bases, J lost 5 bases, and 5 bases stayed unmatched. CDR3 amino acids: CASSWGTGEDNSPLHF. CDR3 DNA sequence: TGCGCCAGCAGCTGGGGGACAGGGGAGGATAATTCACCCCTCCACTTT.

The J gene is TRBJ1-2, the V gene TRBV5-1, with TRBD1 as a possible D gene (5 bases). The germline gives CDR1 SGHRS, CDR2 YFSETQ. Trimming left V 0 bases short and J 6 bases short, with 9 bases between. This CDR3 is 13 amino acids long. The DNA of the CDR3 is TGCGCCAGCAGCTTGGTAGGGGTTGATGGCTACACCTTC. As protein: CASSLVGVDGYTF.

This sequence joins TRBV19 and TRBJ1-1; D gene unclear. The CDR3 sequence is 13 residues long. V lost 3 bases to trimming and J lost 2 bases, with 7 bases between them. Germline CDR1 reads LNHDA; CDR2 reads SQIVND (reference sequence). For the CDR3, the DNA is TGTGCCAGTAGTATGGCCGCCAACACTGAAGCTTTCTTT. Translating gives CASSMAANTEAFF.